This T cell receptor beta chain is drawn from a study of cytomegalovirus exposure and HLA in healthy donors. V shed 5 bases, J shed 3 bases, and the junction held 6 bases outside the gene matches. The CDR3 consists of 14 residues. The germline gives CDR1 SQVTM, CDR2 ANQGSEA. The primer mix had 60 Vbeta and 13 Jbeta primers. Sequencing was performed with immunoSEQ multiplex PCR; in TCRdb, only in-frame clones are kept and a portion is missing. The sample consists of fewer than 150,000 clones, 70% to 75% of them appearing once. Sequencing used PBMCs. This rearrangement joins TRBV29-1 to TRBJ2-2; 7 positions match TRBD2. The source of this sequence is a human donor in good health. The CDR3 nucleotides read TGCAGCGTTTGGCTAGCGGAGCACACCGGGGAGCTGTTTTTT. Translating gives CSVWLAEHTGELFF.